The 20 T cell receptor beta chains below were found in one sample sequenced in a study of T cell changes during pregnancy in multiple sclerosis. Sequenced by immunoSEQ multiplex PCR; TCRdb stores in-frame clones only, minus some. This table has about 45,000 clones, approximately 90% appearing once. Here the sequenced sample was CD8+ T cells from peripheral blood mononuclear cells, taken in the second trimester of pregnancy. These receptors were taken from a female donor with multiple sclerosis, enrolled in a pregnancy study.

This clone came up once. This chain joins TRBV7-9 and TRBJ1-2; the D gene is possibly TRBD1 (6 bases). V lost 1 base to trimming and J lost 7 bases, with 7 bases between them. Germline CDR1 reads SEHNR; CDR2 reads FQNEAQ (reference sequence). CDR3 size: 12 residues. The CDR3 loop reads CASSLEGGGYTF. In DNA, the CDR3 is TGTGCCAGCAGCTTAGAAGGGGGTGGCTACACCTTC.

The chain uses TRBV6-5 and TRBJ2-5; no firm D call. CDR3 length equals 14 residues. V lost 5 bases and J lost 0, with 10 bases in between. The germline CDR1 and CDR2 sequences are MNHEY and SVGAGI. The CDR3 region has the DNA TGTGCCAGCAGTCCTGAGCGCCACCAAGAGACCCAGTACTTC. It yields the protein CASSPERHQETQYF.

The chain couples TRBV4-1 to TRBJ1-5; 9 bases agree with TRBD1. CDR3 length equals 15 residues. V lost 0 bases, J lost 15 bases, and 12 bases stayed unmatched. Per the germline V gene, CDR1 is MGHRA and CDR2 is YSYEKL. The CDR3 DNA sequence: TGCGCCAGCAGCCAAGATGGGACAGGGCTAGTCCCAGTGCATTTT. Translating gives CASSQDGTGLVPVHF.

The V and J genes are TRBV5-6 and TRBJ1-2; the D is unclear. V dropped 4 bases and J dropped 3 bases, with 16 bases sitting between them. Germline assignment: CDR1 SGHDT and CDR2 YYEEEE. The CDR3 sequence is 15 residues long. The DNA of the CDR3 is TGTGCCAGCAGCGCGGGATCGGGATCGGACTATGGCTACACCTTC. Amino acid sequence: CASSAGSGSDYGYTF.

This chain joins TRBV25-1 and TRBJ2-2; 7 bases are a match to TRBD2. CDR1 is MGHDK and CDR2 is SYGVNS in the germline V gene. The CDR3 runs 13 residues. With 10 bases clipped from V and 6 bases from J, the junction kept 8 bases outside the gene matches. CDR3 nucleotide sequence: TGTGCCACCAACCCGGGGAGGGCCGGGGAGCTGTTTTTT. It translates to CATNPGRAGELFF.

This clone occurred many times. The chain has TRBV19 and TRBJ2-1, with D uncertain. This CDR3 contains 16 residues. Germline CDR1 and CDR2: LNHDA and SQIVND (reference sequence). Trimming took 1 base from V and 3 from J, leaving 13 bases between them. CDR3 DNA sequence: TGTGCCAGTAGTATAGTTTCGCCGGAGAACTACAATGAGCAGTTCTTC. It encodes CASSIVSPENYNEQFF.

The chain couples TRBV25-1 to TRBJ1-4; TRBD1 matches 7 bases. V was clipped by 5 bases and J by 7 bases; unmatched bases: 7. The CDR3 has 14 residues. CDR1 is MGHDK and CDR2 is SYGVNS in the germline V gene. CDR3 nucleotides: TGTGCCAGCAGTAGCCGGGACAGTGCTGAAAAACTGTTTTTT. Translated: CASSSRDSAEKLFF. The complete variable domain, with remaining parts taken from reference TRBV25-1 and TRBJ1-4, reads EADIYQTPRYLVIGTGKKITLECSQTMGHDKMYWYQQDPGMELHLIHYSYGVNSTEKGDLSSESTVSRIRTEHFPLTLESARPSHTSQYLCASSSRDSAEKLFFGSGTQLSVL.

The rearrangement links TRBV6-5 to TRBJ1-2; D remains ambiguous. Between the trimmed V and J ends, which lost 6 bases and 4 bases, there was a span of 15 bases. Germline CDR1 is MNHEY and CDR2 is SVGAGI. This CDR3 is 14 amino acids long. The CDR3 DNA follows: TGTGCCAGCAGGGCATCCGGGTCCTTCTATGGCTACACCTTC. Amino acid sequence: CASRASGSFYGYTF.

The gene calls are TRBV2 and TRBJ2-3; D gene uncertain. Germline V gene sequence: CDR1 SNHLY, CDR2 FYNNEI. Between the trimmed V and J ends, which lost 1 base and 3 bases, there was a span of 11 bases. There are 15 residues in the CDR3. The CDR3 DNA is TGTGCCAGCAGTGAAGATCCCAACACGACAGATACGCAGTATTTT. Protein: CASSEDPNTTDTQYF.

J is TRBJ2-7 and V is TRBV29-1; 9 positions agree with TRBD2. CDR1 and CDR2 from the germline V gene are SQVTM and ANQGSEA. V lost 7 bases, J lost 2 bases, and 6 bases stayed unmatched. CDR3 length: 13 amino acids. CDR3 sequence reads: CSALAGVAYEQYF. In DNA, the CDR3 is TGCAGCGCATTAGCGGGGGTGGCCTACGAGCAGTACTTC.

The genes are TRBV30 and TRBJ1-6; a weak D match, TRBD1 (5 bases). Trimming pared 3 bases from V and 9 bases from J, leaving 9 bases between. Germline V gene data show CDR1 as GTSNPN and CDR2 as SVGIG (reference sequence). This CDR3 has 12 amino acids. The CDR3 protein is CAWRQGPSPLHF. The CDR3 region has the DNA TGTGCCTGGAGGCAGGGCCCTTCACCCCTCCACTTT.

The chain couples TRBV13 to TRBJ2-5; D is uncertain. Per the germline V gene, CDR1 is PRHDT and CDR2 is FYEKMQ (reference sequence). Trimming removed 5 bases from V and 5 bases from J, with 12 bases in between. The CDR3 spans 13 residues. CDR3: CASSPDIYETQYF. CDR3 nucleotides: TGTGCCAGCAGCCCCGACATTTACGAGACCCAGTACTTC.

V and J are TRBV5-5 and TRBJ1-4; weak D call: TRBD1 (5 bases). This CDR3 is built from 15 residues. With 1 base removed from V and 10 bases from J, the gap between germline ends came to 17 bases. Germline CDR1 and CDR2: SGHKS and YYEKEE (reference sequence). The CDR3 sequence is CASSLLGPQGVKLFF. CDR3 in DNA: TGTGCCAGCAGCTTGTTGGGGCCCCAGGGTGTAAAACTGTTTTTT.

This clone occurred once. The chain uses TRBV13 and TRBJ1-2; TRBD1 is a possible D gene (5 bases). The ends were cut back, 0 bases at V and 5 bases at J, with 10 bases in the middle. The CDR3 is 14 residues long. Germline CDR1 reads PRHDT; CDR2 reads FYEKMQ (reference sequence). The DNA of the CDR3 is TGTGCCAGCAGCTTAGGCAGGACACCTTATGGCTACACCTTC. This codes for CASSLGRTPYGYTF.

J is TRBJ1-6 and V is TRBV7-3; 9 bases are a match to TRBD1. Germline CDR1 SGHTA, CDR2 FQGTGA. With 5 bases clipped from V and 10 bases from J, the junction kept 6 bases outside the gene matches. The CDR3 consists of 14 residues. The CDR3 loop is CASSPTGGGSPLHF. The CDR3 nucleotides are TGTGCCAGCAGCCCTACAGGGGGCGGGTCACCCCTCCACTTT.

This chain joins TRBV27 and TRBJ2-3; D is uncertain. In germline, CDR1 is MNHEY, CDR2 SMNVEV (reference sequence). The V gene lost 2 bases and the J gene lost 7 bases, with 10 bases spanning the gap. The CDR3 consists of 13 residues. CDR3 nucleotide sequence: TGTGCCAGCAGTTTACGGGTTCGGAATACGCAGTATTTT. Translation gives CASSLRVRNTQYF.

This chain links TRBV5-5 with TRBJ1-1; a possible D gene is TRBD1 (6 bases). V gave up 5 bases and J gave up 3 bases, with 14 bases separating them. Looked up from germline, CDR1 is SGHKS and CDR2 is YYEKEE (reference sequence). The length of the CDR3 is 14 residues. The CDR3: CASRLGGAYTEAFF. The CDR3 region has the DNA TGTGCCAGCAGGCTCGGGGGGGCATACACTGAAGCTTTCTTT.

DNA for the CDR3: TGTGCCAGCAGCTGGGGGGAGGACTATGGCTACACCTTC. It yields the protein CASSWGEDYGYTF. The chain uses TRBV7-9 and TRBJ1-2; possibly TRBD1 for D (5 bases). Trimming stripped 4 bases from V and 3 bases from J, with 9 bases between. CDR1 is SEHNR, CDR2 FQNEAQ, per germline (reference sequence). This CDR3 spans 13 amino acids.

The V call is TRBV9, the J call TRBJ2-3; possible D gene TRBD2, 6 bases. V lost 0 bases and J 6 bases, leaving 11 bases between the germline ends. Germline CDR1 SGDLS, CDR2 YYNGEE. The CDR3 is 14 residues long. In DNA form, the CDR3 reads TGTGCCAGCAGCGTAGGGGGGGTTATGGATACGCAGTATTTT. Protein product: CASSVGGVMDTQYF.

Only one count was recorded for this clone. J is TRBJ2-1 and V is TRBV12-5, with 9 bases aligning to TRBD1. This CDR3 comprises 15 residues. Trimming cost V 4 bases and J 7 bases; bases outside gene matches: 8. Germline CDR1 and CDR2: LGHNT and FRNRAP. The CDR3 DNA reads TGTGCTAGTGGTTCATCCGGGACAGGGAGAAATGAGCAGTTCTTC. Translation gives CASGSSGTGRNEQFF.